These 29 T cell receptor beta chains came from one sample sequenced in a study of T-cell reconstitution after alpha-beta-depleted transplantation in children. Construction of the TCRbeta library involved unique molecular identifiers. A single record per CDR3 protein comes from TCRdb applying MiXCR to the PCR reads. This sample carries almost 600,000 distinct CDR3 sequences, 25% to 30% of them seen once, and the ten largest clones take under 45%. The input for sequencing was PBMCs, taken before TCRalphabeta/CD19-depleted stem cell transplant. The receptors here all came from a boy in the first two years of life with Wiskott-Aldrich syndrome, due to receive a stem cell transplant.

V usage is TRBV3-1 and J usage is TRBJ1-1; D possibly corresponds to TRBD1 (6 bases). This CDR3 has 13 residues. Germline V gene sequence: CDR1 LGHDT, CDR2 YNNKEL (reference sequence). V was trimmed by 5 bases and J by 4 bases, leaving 11 bases between them. This chain's CDR3 is CASSMGGRTEAFF. The DNA of the CDR3 is TGTGCCAGCAGCATGGGGGGGCGCACTGAAGCTTTCTTT.

J is TRBJ2-1 and V is TRBV5-1, with TRBD1 identical over 10 bases. V lost 4 bases to trimming and J lost 6 bases; unmatched junction nucleotides: 7. The CDR3 runs to 15 residues. Germline V CDR1 and CDR2: SGHRS, YFSETQ. The CDR3 region is CASSPRDRGTNEQFF. DNA of the CDR3: TGCGCCAGCAGCCCTCGGGACAGGGGTACCAATGAGCAGTTCTTC.

The chain is built from TRBV5-1 and TRBJ2-3, with no clear D. CDR1 and CDR2 from the germline V gene are SGHRS and YFSETQ. Trimming removed 3 bases from V and 8 bases from J, with 10 bases in between. CDR3 size: 12 residues. CDR3 sequence reads: CASSSVYGTQYF. The DNA for the CDR3 is TGCGCCAGCAGCTCTGTGTACGGTACGCAGTATTTT.

This clonotype was detected a few times. The chain employs TRBV10-3 and TRBJ2-7; D may be TRBD1 or TRBD2 (5 bases each). V was trimmed by 10 bases and J by 6 bases, leaving 19 bases between them. CDR3 length: 13 residues. CDR1 ENHRY and CDR2 SYGVKD come from the germline V gene. In DNA, the CDR3 is TGTGCCACAGCAGCCGGGACGCTCGTCGAGCAGTACTTC. Encoded protein: CATAAGTLVEQYF.

V gene TRBV20-1 combines with J gene TRBJ1-3, with TRBD1 matching over 11 bases. The CDR3 totals 15 residues. Germline CDR1 is DFQATT and CDR2 is SNEGSKA (reference sequence). The V gene end was trimmed by 6 bases and the J gene end by 4 bases; junction bases not matched to a gene: 8. The CDR3, as DNA: TGCAGTGCCCTCATGGACAGGGGGCACGGAAACACCATATATTTT. Translation gives CSALMDRGHGNTIYF.

The chain is built from TRBV20-1 and TRBJ2-1, with 10 bases matching TRBD2. Germline loops: CDR1 DFQATT, CDR2 SNEGSKA (reference sequence). CDR3 length: 14 residues. The CDR3 is CSSSSGSSYNEQFF. DNA of the CDR3: TGCAGCTCTTCTAGCGGGAGCTCCTACAATGAGCAGTTCTTC.

The chain employs TRBV7-6 and TRBJ2-5; D is undetermined. This CDR3 has 14 residues. Germline V gene sequence: CDR1 SGHVS, CDR2 FNYEAQ. Trimming left V 4 bases short and J 5 bases short, with 14 bases between. CDR3 DNA sequence: TGTGCCAGCAGCTCCAGAAGGAGTTCGGAGACCCAGTACTTC. Amino acid sequence: CASSSRRSSETQYF.

The rearrangement links TRBV27 to TRBJ1-2; TRBD1 matches at 8 bases. After removal of 5 bases from V and 4 bases from J, the junction contained 6 bases not matched to a gene. Germline V gene lookup returns CDR1 MNHEY and CDR2 SMNVEV (reference sequence). The CDR3 has 14 amino acids. As DNA, the CDR3 is TGTGCCAGCAGTCCGGACAGGGCCCTCTATGGCTACACCTTC. This sequence encodes CASSPDRALYGYTF.

This clonotype turned up a few times. The chain uses TRBV7-2 and TRBJ1-1, with D uncertain. The V gene lost 5 bases and the J gene lost 0 bases, with 13 bases spanning the gap. The V gene's germline CDR1 is SGHTA and CDR2 FQGNSA. CDR3 size: 15 residues. The CDR3 region is CASSPRNLMNTEAFF. CDR3 DNA: TGTGCCAGCAGCCCCCGTAACCTCATGAACACTGAAGCTTTCTTT.

V usage is TRBV6-5 and J usage is TRBJ2-7; D perhaps matches TRBD1 (6 bases). CDR1 is MNHEY and CDR2 is SVGAGI in the germline V gene. Between the trimmed V and J ends, which lost 3 bases and 4 bases, there was a span of 13 bases. The CDR3 extends over 14 amino acids. For the CDR3, the DNA is TGTGCCAGCAGTTATCCCGGACAGCTTTACGAGCAGTACTTC. This sequence encodes CASSYPGQLYEQYF.

The chain couples TRBV4-1 to TRBJ2-1, with D unresolved. This CDR3 comprises 16 residues. Germline V gene sequence: CDR1 MGHRA, CDR2 YSYEKL. V was trimmed by 0 bases and J by 0 bases, leaving 9 bases between them. CDR3 residues: CASSQDRPSSYNEQFF. Written as DNA, the CDR3 is TGCGCCAGCAGCCAAGATCGCCCAAGCTCCTACAATGAGCAGTTCTTC.

V is TRBV5-1 and J is TRBJ2-2; tentative D call: TRBD2 (5 bases). Germline-derived CDR1 and CDR2 are SGHRS and YFSETQ. This CDR3 spans 15 amino acids. Trimming shortened V by 1 base and J by 4 bases, and 11 bases separated the two germline ends. Written as DNA, the CDR3 is TGCGCCAGCAGCTTGAGTCAGGCGGGCACCGGGGAGCTGTTTTTT. Encoded protein: CASSLSQAGTGELFF.

The chain joins TRBV12-3 or TRBV12-4 to TRBJ2-3; 9 bases match TRBD2. V trimming: 3 bases; J trimming: 5 bases; junction bases outside the gene matches: 15. This CDR3 is 18 amino acids long. This CDR3 is CASSFAVAGDPDVDTQYF. The CDR3 bases are TGTGCCAGCAGTTTTGCGGTAGCGGGAGATCCCGACGTAGATACGCAGTATTTT.

The genes are TRBV20-1 and TRBJ2-5; 14 bases are a match to TRBD2. Germline V gives CDR1 DFQATT, CDR2 SNEGSKA (reference sequence). V shed 5 bases and J 7 bases; nucleotides not matched to a gene: 6. The CDR3 is 14 amino acids. The CDR3 loop is CSAGTSGSLVTQYF. Written as DNA, the CDR3 is TGCAGTGCTGGGACTAGCGGGAGTTTGGTGACCCAGTACTTC.

This clonotype was seen a few times. The chain combines TRBV18 with TRBJ2-1; D might be TRBD1 (6 bases). Germline V gene sequence: CDR1 KGHSH, CDR2 LQKENI. This CDR3 contains 18 residues. V lost 5 bases and J lost 0, with 20 bases in between. The CDR3 DNA reads TGTGCCAGCTCAGTGACAGGCGTGGGAGTGGGCTCCTACAATGAGCAGTTCTTC. Translated, it gives CASSVTGVGVGSYNEQFF.

The rearrangement uses TRBV4-1 and TRBJ2-1; 8 positions agree with TRBD1. V was pared by 4 bases and J by 6 bases, with 8 bases of the junction left unmatched. The CDR3 runs 15 residues. Germline CDR1 MGHRA, CDR2 YSYEKL. The CDR3 coding sequence is TGCGCCAGCAGCCCGAGGGGCGACAGGGGCAATGAGCAGTTCTTC. This codes for CASSPRGDRGNEQFF.

The genes are TRBV30 and TRBJ2-1; either TRBD1 or TRBD2 may supply D (5 bases each). The V end was cut by 3 bases, the J end by 2 bases, with 14 bases between. Germline values: CDR1 GTSNPN, CDR2 SVGIG (reference sequence). The CDR3 is 15 residues long. CDR3 loop: CAWRIPGPPYNEQFF. CDR3 sequence (DNA): TGTGCCTGGAGGATTCCGGGACCGCCCTACAATGAGCAGTTCTTC.

This clonotype was seen more than once but under ten times. The chain couples TRBV15 to TRBJ1-1; D perhaps matches TRBD1 (6 bases). The CDR3 extends over 15 amino acids. CDR1 and CDR2 from the germline V gene are LNHNV and YYDKDF (reference sequence). Deletions cut 3 bases from V and 4 bases from J, with 15 bases between. CDR3 nucleotides: TGTGCCACCAGCAGGGAAAGGACAGCCGGCACTGAAGCTTTCTTT. It encodes CATSRERTAGTEAFF.

There are a few counts of this clonotype. V usage is TRBV6-5 and J usage is TRBJ1-4; D is possibly TRBD1 (6 bases). The CDR3 consists of 11 residues. CDR1 is MNHEY and CDR2 is SVGAGI in the germline V gene. V lost 7 bases, J lost 8 bases, and 8 bases lay in between. CDR3 nucleotides: TGTGCCAGCAAAGGGGGAGAAAAACTGTTTTTT. Translation gives CASKGGEKLFF.

This clonotype has more than one count but fewer than ten. DNA of the CDR3: TGTGCCAGCAGTTACGGAGTCAGGGGGACCCAAGAGACCCAGTACTTC. Its translation: CASSYGVRGTQETQYF. V is TRBV6-5 and J is TRBJ2-5; 7 bases match TRBD1. Germline loops: CDR1 MNHEY, CDR2 SVGAGI. The CDR3 totals 16 residues. The trim removed 2 bases at V and 1 base at J, leaving 7 bases unmatched.

The chain combines TRBV24-1 with TRBJ1-3; TRBD1 matches 7 bases. Germline V gene lookup returns CDR1 KGHDR and CDR2 SFDVKD. This CDR3 has 13 amino acids. Unmatched junction bases numbered 5, after V lost 9 bases and J lost 4 bases. CDR3 DNA sequence: TGTGCCACCTCTACAGGGGTCGGAAACACCATATATTTT. Amino acids: CATSTGVGNTIYF.

Many counts were recorded for this clonotype. The gene calls are TRBV18 and TRBJ2-7; the D is unclear. The germline CDR1 and CDR2 sequences are KGHSH and LQKENI. Trimming cost V 4 bases and J 3 bases, with 4 bases left between them. The CDR3 is made up of 11 amino acids. The CDR3 sequence is CASSRDYEQYF. DNA for the CDR3: TGTGCCAGCTCACGAGACTACGAGCAGTACTTC. Supplemented by reference TRBV18 and TRBJ2-7, the full variable domain reads NAGVMQNPRHLVRRRGQEARLRCSPMKGHSHVYWYRQLPEEGLKFMVYLQKENIIDESGMPKERFSAEFPKEGPSILRIQQVVRGDSAAYFCASSRDYEQYFGPGTRLTVT.

The chain has TRBV6-5 and TRBJ2-7; no clear D. The V gene lost 2 bases and the J gene lost 2 bases, with 10 bases spanning the gap. CDR3 length: 14 amino acids. Germline lookup yields CDR1 MNHEY and CDR2 SVGAGI. The CDR3 sequence is CASSYRANPYEQYF. The CDR3 region has the DNA TGTGCCAGCAGTTACCGGGCCAACCCCTACGAGCAGTACTTC.

V usage is TRBV7-9 and J usage is TRBJ2-7; 7 positions agree with TRBD1. The V gene end was trimmed by 8 bases and the J gene end by 6 bases; junction bases not matched to a gene: 7. Germline assignment: CDR1 SEHNR and CDR2 FQNEAQ (reference sequence). The CDR3 has 12 residues. CDR3 protein: CASSLRQGEQYF. CDR3 in DNA: TGTGCCAGCTCCCTTCGACAGGGCGAGCAGTACTTC.

The V call is TRBV6-5, the J call TRBJ2-1, with 15 bases matching TRBD2. CDR1 MNHEY and CDR2 SVGAGI come from the germline V gene. This CDR3 has 16 residues. With V trimmed by 2 bases and J by 9 bases, 5 bases remained unmatched. The CDR3 is CASSYGLAGGPGEQFF. The CDR3 nucleotides read TGTGCCAGCAGTTACGGACTAGCGGGAGGGCCTGGTGAGCAGTTCTTC.

This clonotype was observed a few times. The chain's CDR3 is CASRDTPYEQYF. The CDR3 DNA reads as TGCGCCAGCAGGGACACCCCCTACGAGCAGTACTTC. V gene TRBV5-1 combines with J gene TRBJ2-7, with a possible D match to TRBD1 (5 bases). Germline loops: CDR1 SGHRS, CDR2 YFSETQ. This CDR3 contains 12 residues. The germline V and J ends were trimmed by 5 bases and 2 bases, with 8 bases remaining between them.

This clonotype was picked up a small number of times. The chain is built from TRBV5-6 and TRBJ2-7, with D maybe TRBD1 (6 bases). Trimming left V 4 bases short and J 6 bases short, with 11 bases between. CDR3 length equals 12 residues. Germline loops: CDR1 SGHDT, CDR2 YYEEEE. The CDR3 sequence: CASSATGREQYF. CDR3 DNA sequence: TGTGCCAGCAGCGCGACAGGCCGCGAGCAGTACTTC.

The gene calls are TRBV5-5 and TRBJ2-7, with 12 nucleotides matching TRBD1. Germline V gives CDR1 SGHKS, CDR2 YYEKEE (reference sequence). J gave up 5 bases and V 4 bases, and 4 bases lay outside the gene matches. CDR3 length: 14 residues. As DNA, the CDR3 is TGTGCCAGCAGCCGCGGGACAGGGGGCAACGAGCAGTACTTC. The encoded protein is CASSRGTGGNEQYF.

This clonotype has just a few counts. The rearrangement links TRBV10-3 to TRBJ1-4; 7 nucleotides agree with TRBD1. After removal of 10 bases from V and 5 bases from J, the junction contained 4 bases not matched to a gene. The CDR3 loop spans 12 amino acids. The germline gives CDR1 ENHRY, CDR2 SYGVKD. CDR3 DNA sequence: TGTGCCACTGGGGACAGAAATGAAAAACTGTTTTTT. This sequence encodes CATGDRNEKLFF.